This passage covers 27 T cell receptor beta chains from one sample sequenced in a study of T cell responses to AZD1222 COVID-19 vaccine. Produced via immunoSEQ multiplex PCR; TCRdb's table is partial and in-frame only. Of about 88,000 clones listed, roughly 89% are singletons. The sequences come from peripheral blood, collected 28 days after the second AZD1222 dose. The source is an adult who received the AZD1222 COVID-19 vaccine.

This chain joins TRBV19 and TRBJ2-3; the match to TRBD2 covers 11 bases. Germline V gene lookup returns CDR1 LNHDA and CDR2 SQIVND (reference sequence). This CDR3 has 15 residues. The J segment lost 5 bases and the V segment lost 4 bases, leaving 5 bases of the junction unmatched. CDR3 nucleotide sequence: TGTGCCAGTAGTACCACTAGCGGGGGAGGAGATACGCAGTATTTT. Amino acid sequence: CASSTTSGGGDTQYF.

V usage is TRBV7-2 and J usage is TRBJ1-1, with a tentative D call TRBD1 (5 bases). The CDR3 loop spans 16 amino acids. V dropped 3 bases and J dropped 3 bases, with 17 bases sitting between them. Per the germline V gene, CDR1 is SGHTA and CDR2 is FQGNSA. This chain's CDR3 is CASSFQGGLLYTEAFF. The CDR3 nucleotides are TGTGCCAGCAGCTTTCAGGGAGGCCTTCTGTACACTGAAGCTTTCTTT.

The V call is TRBV30, the J call TRBJ1-5, with D unresolved. From germline, CDR1 is GTSNPN and CDR2 SVGIG (reference sequence). V lost 1 base, J lost 1 base, and 8 bases lay in between. This CDR3 is 14 amino acids long. The chain's CDR3 is CAWSGQLSNQPQHF. CDR3 DNA: TGTGCCTGGAGTGGGCAATTAAGCAATCAGCCCCAGCATTTT.

The chain carries TRBV5-1 and TRBJ1-1; a possible D gene is TRBD1 (5 bases). The germline V gene has CDR1 SGHRS and CDR2 YFSETQ. V was pared by 4 bases and J by 11 bases, with 15 bases between. CDR3 length: 12 residues. CDR3 sequence reads: CASSQQGRRAFF. DNA of the CDR3: TGCGCCAGCAGCCAGCAGGGTAGAAGGGCTTTCTTT.

The V gene is TRBV30, the J gene TRBJ1-1; no definite D call. V dropped 0 bases and J dropped 8 bases, with 7 bases sitting between them. The CDR3 has 11 residues. Germline assignment: CDR1 GTSNPN and CDR2 SVGIG (reference sequence). DNA of the CDR3: TGTGCCTGGAGTGTTGGTGGCGAAGCTTTCTTT. This sequence encodes CAWSVGGEAFF.

The rearrangement joins TRBV27 to TRBJ1-5; TRBD1 matches 10 bases. CDR3 length: 15 amino acids. Germline V CDR1 and CDR2: MNHEY, SMNVEV (reference sequence). V shed 6 bases, J shed 4 bases, and the junction held 6 bases outside the gene matches. CDR3 nucleotides: TGTGCCAGCAGAGGGACAGGGGTCCCTAATCAGCCCCAGCATTTT. Its protein product is CASRGTGVPNQPQHF.

This sequence joins TRBV5-1 and TRBJ2-3; 11 bases are a match to TRBD2. Germline CDR1 is SGHRS and CDR2 is YFSETQ. This CDR3 has 16 residues. V lost 6 bases and J lost 3; bases outside the gene matches: 9. The CDR3 here is CASTAARLAGTDTQYF. Here the CDR3 DNA reads TGCGCCAGCACGGCCGCGCGACTAGCGGGGACAGATACGCAGTATTTT. Using reference TRBV5-1 and TRBJ2-3 for the parts outside the CDR3, the full variable domain is KAGVTQTPRYLIKTRGQQVTLSCSPISGHRSVSWYQQTPGQGLQFLFEYFSETQRNKGNFPGRFSGRQFSNSRSEMNVSTLELGDSALYLCASTAARLAGTDTQYFGPGTRLTVL.

The chain has TRBV5-1 and TRBJ1-2; 7 positions match TRBD1. Germline V gene sequence: CDR1 SGHRS, CDR2 YFSETQ. The CDR3 has 13 residues. Trimming at V came to 2 bases and at J to 6 bases, leaving 4 bases not matched to a gene. The CDR3 reads CASSFTGVNGYTF. The CDR3, as DNA: TGCGCCAGCAGCTTTACAGGGGTGAATGGCTACACCTTC.

The CDR3 here is CASRSWGGDRILTAQETQYF. CDR3 in DNA: TGTGCCAGCAGGAGTTGGGGGGGGGACAGAATCTTAACCGCCCAAGAGACCCAGTACTTC. The genes are TRBV27 and TRBJ2-5, with D perhaps assigned TRBD1 or TRBD2 (7 bases each). The CDR3 contains 20 residues. The germline CDR1 and CDR2 sequences are MNHEY and SMNVEV (reference sequence). V lost 6 bases, J lost 1 base, and 30 bases lay in between.

DNA of the CDR3: TGCAGCGTCACACTAGACACTGAAGCTTTCTTT. Its protein product is CSVTLDTEAFF. This chain uses TRBV29-1 with TRBJ1-1; D not resolved. CDR1 is SQVTM and CDR2 is ANQGSEA in the germline V gene. V lost 6 bases to trimming and J lost 3 bases, with 8 bases between them. CDR3 length: 11 amino acids.

The chain has TRBV2 and TRBJ1-2; 9 bases match TRBD1. Trimming cost V 6 bases and J 3 bases; bases outside gene matches: 5. The V gene's germline CDR1 is SNHLY and CDR2 FYNNEI. The CDR3 runs to 14 residues. CDR3 in amino acids: CASRGDRADYGYTF. DNA of the CDR3: TGTGCCAGCAGGGGGGACAGGGCAGACTATGGCTACACCTTC.

The chain has TRBV3-1 (or the pseudogene TRBV3-2) and TRBJ2-2; perhaps TRBD1 as D (5 bases). V lost 4 bases, J lost 4 bases, and 13 bases lay in between. The CDR3 spans 15 residues. The germline CDR1 and CDR2 sequences are LGHDT and YNNKEL (reference sequence). The CDR3 loop is CASSPRALGTGELFF. The CDR3 DNA reads TGTGCCAGCAGCCCCAGGGCCCTGGGCACCGGGGAGCTGTTTTTT.

This clone occurred once. J is TRBJ2-7 and V is TRBV5-1, with D possibly matching TRBD1 (6 bases). V lost 1 base to trimming and J lost 3 bases, with 11 bases between them. The CDR3 loop spans 14 amino acids. The germline V gene encodes CDR1 SGHRS and CDR2 YFSETQ. The CDR3 sequence: CASSLTGQNYEQYF. CDR3 DNA: TGCGCCAGCAGCTTGACGGGACAAAACTACGAGCAGTACTTC.

The chain is built from TRBV6-6 and TRBJ1-5; D perhaps matches TRBD1 (5 bases). The CDR3 spans 16 residues. V lost 6 bases and J 1 base, leaving 16 bases between the germline ends. The V gene's germline CDR1 is MNHNY and CDR2 SVGAGI (reference sequence). CDR3 sequence reads: CASSPTRGESNQPQHF. The CDR3 DNA is TGTGCCAGCAGCCCTACGCGGGGGGAGAGCAATCAGCCCCAGCATTTT.

This rearrangement joins TRBV9 to TRBJ2-7; 9 positions match TRBD1. V shed 2 bases and J 6 bases; nucleotides not matched to a gene: 9. Germline CDR1 and CDR2: SGDLS and YYNGEE. This CDR3 has 15 residues. The CDR3 sequence is CASSVGTGRFGEQYF. The CDR3 region has the DNA TGTGCCAGCAGCGTGGGGACAGGGCGCTTCGGCGAGCAGTACTTC.

The chain carries TRBV19 and TRBJ2-1, with D tentatively TRBD2 (6 bases). Trimming removed 5 bases at V and 1 base at J, with 15 bases between. The CDR3 spans 16 residues. The germline V gene has CDR1 LNHDA and CDR2 SQIVND (reference sequence). The CDR3 region is CASSPGTFPSYNEQFF. In DNA, the CDR3 is TGTGCCAGTAGTCCAGGGACTTTCCCTTCCTACAATGAGCAGTTCTTC.

This sequence joins TRBV7-3 and TRBJ1-3, with unresolved D. Trimming removed 5 bases from V and 2 bases from J, with 10 bases in between. Germline loops: CDR1 SGHTA, CDR2 FQGTGA. The CDR3 loop spans 14 amino acids. For the CDR3, the DNA is TGTGCCAGCAGCCCAACAGTAGCTGGAAACACCATATATTTT. Its protein is CASSPTVAGNTIYF. The full variable domain, completed using reference TRBV7-3 and TRBJ1-3, is GAGVSQTPSNKVTEKGKYVELRCDPISGHTALYWYRQSLGQGPEFLIYFQGTGAADDSGLPNDRFFAVRPEGSVSTLKIQRTERGDSAVYLCASSPTVAGNTIYFGEGSWLTVV.

The chain couples TRBV19 to TRBJ2-1, with unresolved D. Germline CDR1 and CDR2: LNHDA and SQIVND (reference sequence). Trimming cost V 6 bases and J 8 bases, with 14 bases left between them. The CDR3 extends over 13 amino acids. The DNA of the CDR3 is TGTGCCAGTAGCGACGGGCCCCGGGATGAGCAGTTCTTC. As protein: CASSDGPRDEQFF. The full variable domain, its missing parts supplied by reference TRBV19 and TRBJ2-1, is DGGITQSPKYLFRKEGQNVTLSCEQNLNHDAMYWYRQDPGQGLRLIYYSQIVNDFQKGDIAEGYSVSREKKESFPLTVTSAQKNPTAFYLCASSDGPRDEQFFGPGTRLTVL.

Turning to this clone: The sample holds other DNA sequences that translate to the same CDR3. The chain has TRBV12-3 or TRBV12-4 and TRBJ1-6, with D hard to call. With 3 bases removed from V and 5 bases from J, the gap between germline ends came to 2 bases. CDR3 length equals 12 residues. CDR3 nucleotide sequence: TGTGCCAGCAGTTTGAATAATTCACCCCTCCACTTT. Translated, it gives CASSLNNSPLHF.

The chain is built from TRBV7-3 and TRBJ2-3; perhaps TRBD2 as D (5 bases). Germline-derived CDR1 and CDR2 are SGHTA and FQGTGA. Trimming left V 4 bases short and J 2 bases short, with 13 bases between. The CDR3 spans 15 residues. The CDR3 sequence is CASSSIEEDTDTQYF. In DNA form, the CDR3 reads TGTGCCAGCAGCTCCATCGAGGAGGACACAGATACGCAGTATTTT.

The chain links TRBV3-1 (or the pseudogene TRBV3-2) to TRBJ2-5; 9 nucleotides agree with TRBD1. The V segment lost 3 bases and the J segment 5 bases; nucleotides outside the gene matches: 10. The CDR3 runs to 16 residues. From germline, CDR1 is LGHDT and CDR2 YNNKEL (reference sequence). CDR3 protein: CASSHTGTGSRETQYF. CDR3 bases: TGTGCCAGCAGCCATACGGGGACAGGGAGTAGGGAGACCCAGTACTTC.

The gene calls are TRBV3-1 (or the pseudogene TRBV3-2) and TRBJ1-1; 7 nucleotides align to TRBD1. This CDR3 comprises 17 residues. V lost 1 base to trimming and J lost 5 bases; unmatched junction nucleotides: 13. Germline V lookup: CDR1 LGHDT, CDR2 YNNKEL (reference sequence). This CDR3 is CASSQADRVRFRTEAFF. The DNA of the CDR3 is TGTGCCAGCAGCCAAGCAGACAGGGTAAGATTCCGGACTGAAGCTTTCTTT.

This CDR3 reads CATQTGTYNEQFF. CDR3 bases: TGTGCCACCCAGACAGGGACCTACAATGAGCAGTTCTTC. The chain joins TRBV3-1 (or the pseudogene TRBV3-2) to TRBJ2-1, with 7 bases identical to TRBD1. The CDR3 length is 13 residues. Germline V gene sequence: CDR1 LGHDT, CDR2 YNNKEL (reference sequence). V trimming: 10 bases; J trimming: 2 bases; junction bases outside the gene matches: 5.

This chain connects TRBV6-5 to TRBJ2-6; perhaps D is TRBD1 or TRBD2 (5 bases each). The CDR3 covers 14 residues. Germline CDR1 reads MNHEY; CDR2 reads SVGAGI. Trimming left V 8 bases short and J 3 bases short, with 11 bases between. CDR3 DNA: TGTGCCAGCCTTGAGAGGGGTGGGGCCAACGTCCTGACTTTC. Protein sequence: CASLERGGANVLTF.

The CDR3 here is CASSLTPRDQPQHF. CDR3 DNA sequence: TGTGCCAGCAGCTTAACTCCCAGGGATCAGCCCCAGCATTTT. This chain uses TRBV7-3 with TRBJ1-5; the D gene is possibly TRBD1 (5 bases). The CDR3 is made up of 14 amino acids. Germline CDR1 and CDR2: SGHTA and FQGTGA. The germline V and J ends were trimmed by 0 bases and 5 bases, with 8 bases remaining between them. Variable domain in full (rest from reference TRBV7-3 and TRBJ1-5): GAGVSQTPSNKVTEKGKYVELRCDPISGHTALYWYRQSLGQGPEFLIYFQGTGAADDSGLPNDRFFAVRPEGSVSTLKIQRTERGDSAVYLCASSLTPRDQPQHFGDGTRLSIL.

This clone was detected only once. The chain is built from TRBV5-1 and TRBJ1-5; no definite D call. The CDR3 runs to 13 residues. V was cut by 4 bases and J by 3 bases, with 8 bases left in between. Per germline, CDR1 SGHRS and CDR2 YFSETQ. In DNA, the CDR3 is TGCGCCAGCAGCGCAGGTGACAATCAGCCCCAGCATTTT. This codes for CASSAGDNQPQHF.

This rearrangement joins TRBV18 to TRBJ1-1, with D unclear. Germline values: CDR1 KGHSH, CDR2 LQKENI. Trimming cost V 8 bases and J 4 bases, with 14 bases left between them. CDR3 length: 13 residues. This CDR3 reads CASVPELSTEAFF. The CDR3 DNA is TGTGCCAGCGTTCCCGAGTTGAGCACTGAAGCTTTCTTT.